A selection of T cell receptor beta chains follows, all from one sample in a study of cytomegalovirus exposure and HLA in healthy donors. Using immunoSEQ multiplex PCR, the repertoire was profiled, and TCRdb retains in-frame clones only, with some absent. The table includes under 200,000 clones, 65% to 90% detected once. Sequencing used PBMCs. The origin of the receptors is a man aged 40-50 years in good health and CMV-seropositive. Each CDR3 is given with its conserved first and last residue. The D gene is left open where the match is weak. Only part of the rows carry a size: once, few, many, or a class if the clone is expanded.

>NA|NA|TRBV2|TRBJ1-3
CATPGDSGNTIYF
TGTGCCACCCCCGGGGATTCTGGAAACACCATATATTTT
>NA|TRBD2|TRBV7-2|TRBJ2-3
CASSSSVRTSTDTQYF
TGTGCCAGCAGCTCCTCCGTCCGGACTAGCACAGATACGCAGTACTTT
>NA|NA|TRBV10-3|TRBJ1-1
CATHGGGLGAFF
TGTGCCACCCACGGTGGGGGCCTTGGGGCTTTCTTT
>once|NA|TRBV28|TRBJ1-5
CASSLGAHSNQPQHF
TGTGCCAGCAGTTTGGGGGCACATAGCAATCAGCCCCAGCATTTT
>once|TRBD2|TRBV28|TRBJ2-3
CASSLGTISTDTQYF
TGTGCCAGCAGTTTGGGGACTATTAGCACAGATACGCAGTATTTT
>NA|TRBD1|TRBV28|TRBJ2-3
CASSLTGDPDTQYF
TGTGCCAGCAGTCTCACAGGGGACCCAGATACGCAGTATTTT
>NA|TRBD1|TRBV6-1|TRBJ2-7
CASNALGQGDEQYF
TGTGCCAGCAATGCTTTAGGACAGGGGGACGAGCAGTACTTC
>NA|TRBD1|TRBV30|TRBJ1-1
CAKRQGIGTNTEAFF
TGTGCCAAAAGACAGGGGATTGGTACGAACACTGAAGCTTTCTTT
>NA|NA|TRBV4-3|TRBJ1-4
CASSQELNEKLFF
TGCGCCAGCAGCCAAGAATTAAATGAAAAACTGTTTTTT
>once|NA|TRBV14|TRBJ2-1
CASSLPPSNEQFF
TGTGCCAGCAGCCTCCCCCCCAGTAATGAGCAGTTCTTC
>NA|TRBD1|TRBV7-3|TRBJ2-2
CASSLFPGAGQGDTGELFF
TGTGCCAGCAGCTTATTTCCCGGTGCGGGACAGGGGGACACCGGGGAGCTGTTTTTT
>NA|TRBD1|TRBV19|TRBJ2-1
CASSTGRRGRDNEQFF
TGTGCCAGTAGTACTGGGAGAAGGGGGCGGGACAATGAGCAGTTCTTC
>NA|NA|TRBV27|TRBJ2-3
CASRYGGTDTQYF
TGTGCCAGCAGGTACGGCGGAACAGATACGCAGTATTTT
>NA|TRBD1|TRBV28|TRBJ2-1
CASSPLPGQGYNEQFF
TGTGCCAGCAGTCCCCTCCCGGGACAGGGGTACAATGAGCAGTTCTTC
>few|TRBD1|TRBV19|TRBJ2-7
CASSPDRNYEQYF
TGTGCCAGTAGTCCGGACAGGAACTACGAGCAGTACTTC
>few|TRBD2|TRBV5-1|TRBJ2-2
CASSRAAGAGGELFF
TGCGCCAGCAGCAGGGCAGCGGGGGCAGGAGGGGAGCTGTTTTTT
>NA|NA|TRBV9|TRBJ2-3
CASSVGGDTQYF
TGTGCCAGCAGCGTAGGGGGCGATACGCAGTATTTT
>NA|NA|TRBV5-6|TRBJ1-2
CASSLGQAYYSYTF
TGTGCCAGCAGCTTGGGACAGGCCTACTATAGCTACACCTTC
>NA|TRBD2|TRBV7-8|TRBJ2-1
CASSQTLAGGLKEQFF
TGTGCCAGCAGCCAGACGCTAGCGGGGGGGCTCAAAGAGCAGTTCTTC
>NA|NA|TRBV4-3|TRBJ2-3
CASSQDRRVLTDTQYF
TGCGCCAGCAGCCAAGATCGCAGGGTACTCACAGATACGCAGTATTTT
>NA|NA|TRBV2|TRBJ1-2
CASSDGTPYGYTF
TGTGCCAGCAGTGATGGGACACCCTATGGCTACACCTTC
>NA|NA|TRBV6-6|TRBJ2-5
CASSENAGQETQYF
TGTGCCAGCAGTGAGAATGCGGGACAAGAGACCCAGTACTTC
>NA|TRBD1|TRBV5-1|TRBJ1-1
CASRRDRGNTEAFF
TGCGCCAGCAGGAGAGACAGGGGGAACACTGAAGCTTTCTTT
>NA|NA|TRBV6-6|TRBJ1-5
CASTQDSNQPQHF
TGTGCCAGCACTCAGGATAGCAATCAGCCCCAGCATTTT
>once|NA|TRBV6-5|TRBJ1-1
CASSYSRNRGTEAFF
TGTGCCAGCAGTTACTCCCGGAATAGGGGCACTGAAGCTTTCTTT
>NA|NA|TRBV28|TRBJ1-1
CASSLGSGDTEAFF
TGTGCCAGCAGTTTAGGGTCCGGGGACACTGAAGCTTTCTTT
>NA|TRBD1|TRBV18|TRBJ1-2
CASSTKDGTGDGYTF
TGTGCCAGCTCCACCAAAGATGGGACAGGGGATGGCTACACCTTC
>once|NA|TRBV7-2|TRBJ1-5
CASSLVDNQPQHF
TGTGCCAGCAGCTTAGTAGACAATCAGCCCCAGCATTTT
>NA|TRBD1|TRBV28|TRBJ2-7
CASSFGTATYEQYF
TGTGCCAGCAGTTTTGGGACAGCCACCTACGAGCAGTACTTC
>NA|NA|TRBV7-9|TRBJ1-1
CSSSLSGGGFAEAFF
TGTTCCAGCAGCTTATCGGGGGGGGGATTCGCTGAAGCTTTCTTT
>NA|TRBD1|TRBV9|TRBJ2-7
CASSDHQGAYEQYF
TGTGCCAGCAGCGATCATCAGGGGGCGTACGAGCAGTACTTC
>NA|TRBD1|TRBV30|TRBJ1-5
CAWSQGEFNQPQHF
TGTGCCTGGAGCCAGGGGGAATTCAATCAGCCCCAGCATTTT
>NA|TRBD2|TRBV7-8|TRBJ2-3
CASSQIAGFTDTQYF
TGTGCCAGCAGCCAGATAGCGGGGTTCACAGATACGCAGTATTTT
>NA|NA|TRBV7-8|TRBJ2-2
CASSPNSVSGELFF
TGTGCCAGCAGCCCCAATAGCGTCTCCGGGGAGCTGTTTTTT
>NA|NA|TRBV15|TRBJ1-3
CATSRDGQISGNTIYF
TGTGCCACCAGCAGAGATGGGCAGATCTCTGGAAACACCATATATTTT
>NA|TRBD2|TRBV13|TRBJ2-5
CASSLATSAARGTQYF
TGTGCCAGCAGCTTAGCGACTAGCGCCGCCAGAGGGACCCAGTACTTC
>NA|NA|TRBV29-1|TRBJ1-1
CSVEDRRGGTEAFF
TGCAGCGTTGAAGATAGGAGGGGAGGCACTGAAGCTTTCTTT
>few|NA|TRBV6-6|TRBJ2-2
CASSTWTGRGAGELFF
TGTGCCAGCAGTACCTGGACAGGGAGGGGAGCCGGGGAGCTGTTTTTT